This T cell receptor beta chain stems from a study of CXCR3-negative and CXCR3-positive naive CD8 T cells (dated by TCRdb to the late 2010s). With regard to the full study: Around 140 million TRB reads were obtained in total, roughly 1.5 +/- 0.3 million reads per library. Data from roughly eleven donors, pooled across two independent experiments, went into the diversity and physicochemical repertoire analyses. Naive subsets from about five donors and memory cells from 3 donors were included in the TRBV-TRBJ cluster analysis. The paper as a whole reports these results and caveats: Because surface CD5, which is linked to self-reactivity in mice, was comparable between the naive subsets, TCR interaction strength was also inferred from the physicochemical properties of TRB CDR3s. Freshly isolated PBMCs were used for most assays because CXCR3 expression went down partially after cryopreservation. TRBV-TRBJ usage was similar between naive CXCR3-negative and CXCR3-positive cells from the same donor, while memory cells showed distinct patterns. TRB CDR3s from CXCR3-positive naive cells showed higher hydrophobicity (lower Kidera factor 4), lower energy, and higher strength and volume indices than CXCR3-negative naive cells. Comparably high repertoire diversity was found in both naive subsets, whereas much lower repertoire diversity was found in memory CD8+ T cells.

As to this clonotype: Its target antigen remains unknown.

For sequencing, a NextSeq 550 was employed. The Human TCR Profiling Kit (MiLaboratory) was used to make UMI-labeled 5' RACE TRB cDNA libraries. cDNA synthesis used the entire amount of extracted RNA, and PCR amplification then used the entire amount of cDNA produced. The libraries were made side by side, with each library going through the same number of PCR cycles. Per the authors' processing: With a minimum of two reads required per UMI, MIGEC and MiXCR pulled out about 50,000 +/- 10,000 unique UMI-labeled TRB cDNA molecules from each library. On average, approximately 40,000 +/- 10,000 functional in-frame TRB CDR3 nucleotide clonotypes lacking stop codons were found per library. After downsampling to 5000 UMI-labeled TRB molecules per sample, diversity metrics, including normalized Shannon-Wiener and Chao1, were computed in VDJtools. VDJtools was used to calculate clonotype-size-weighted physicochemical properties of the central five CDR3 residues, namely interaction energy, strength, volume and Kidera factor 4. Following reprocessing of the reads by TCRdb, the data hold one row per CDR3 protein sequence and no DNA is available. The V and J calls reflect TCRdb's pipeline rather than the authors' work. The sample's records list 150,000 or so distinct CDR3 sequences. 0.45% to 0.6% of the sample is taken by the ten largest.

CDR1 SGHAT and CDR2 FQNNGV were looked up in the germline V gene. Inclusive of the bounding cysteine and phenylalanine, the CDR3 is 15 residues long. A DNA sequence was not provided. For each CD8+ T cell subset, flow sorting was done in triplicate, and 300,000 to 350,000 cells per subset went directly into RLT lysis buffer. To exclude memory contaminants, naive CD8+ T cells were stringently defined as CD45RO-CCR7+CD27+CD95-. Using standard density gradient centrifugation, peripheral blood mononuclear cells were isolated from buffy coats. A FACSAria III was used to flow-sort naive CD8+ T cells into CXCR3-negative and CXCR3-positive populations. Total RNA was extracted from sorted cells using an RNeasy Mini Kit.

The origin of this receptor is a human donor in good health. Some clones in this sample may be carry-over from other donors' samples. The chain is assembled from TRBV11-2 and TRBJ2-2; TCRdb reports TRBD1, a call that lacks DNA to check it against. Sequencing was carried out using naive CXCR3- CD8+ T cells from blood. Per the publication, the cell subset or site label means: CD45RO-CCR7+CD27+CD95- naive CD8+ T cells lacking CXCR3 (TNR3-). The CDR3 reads CASSAGKGDVRGAVF.